Shown below are 2 T cell receptor beta chains from a single sample sequenced in a study of cytomegalovirus exposure and HLA in healthy donors. The PCR was carried out with 60 Vbeta primers and 13 Jbeta primers. Sequencing was performed with immunoSEQ multiplex PCR; in TCRdb, only in-frame clones are kept and a portion is missing. The top ten clones hold roughly 4.2% of a sample with about 83,000 clones, over 60% of them seen once. The sequencing sample was made of PBMCs. These receptors all stem from a man aged 55 to 70 in good health and CMV-seronegative.

The chain combines TRBV14 with TRBJ1-1; possible D gene TRBD1, 5 bases. Trimming removed 4 bases from V and 4 bases from J, with 22 bases in between. The CDR3 is 17 amino acids. CDR1 and CDR2 (germline): SGHDN, FVKESK. CDR3 protein: CASSLRVGGMVGTEAFF. CDR3 nucleotide sequence: TGTGCCAGCAGCCTAAGAGTCGGGGGGATGGTTGGCACTGAAGCTTTCTTT.

A remark on this clone: One end of the junction varies from germline; a read error may be responsible. The rearrangement links TRBV7-9 to TRBJ1-4; TRBD1 is a possible D gene (6 bases). The germline CDR1 and CDR2 sequences are SEHNR and FQNEAQ (reference sequence). The CDR3 has 12 residues. DNA of the CDR3: TGTTCCAGCAGCCTAGAGGGGGGGAAACTGTTTTTT. Protein sequence: CSSSLEGGKLFF.